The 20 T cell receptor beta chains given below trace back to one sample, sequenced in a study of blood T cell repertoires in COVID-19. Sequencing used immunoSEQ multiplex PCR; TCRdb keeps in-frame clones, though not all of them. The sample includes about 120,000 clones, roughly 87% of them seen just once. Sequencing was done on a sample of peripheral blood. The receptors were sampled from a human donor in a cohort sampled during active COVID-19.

CDR3 loop: CASKEQTSNSPLHF. The DNA for the CDR3 is TGTGCCAGCAAGGAACAGACGTCTAATTCACCCCTCCACTTT. The genes are TRBV14 and TRBJ1-6, with D unclear. V lost 7 bases, J lost 6 bases, and 13 bases lay in between. The CDR3 extends over 14 amino acids. CDR1 is SGHDN and CDR2 is FVKESK in the germline V gene. Supplemented by reference TRBV14 and TRBJ1-6, the full variable domain reads EAGVTQFPSHSVIEKGQTVTLRCDPISGHDNLYWYRRVMGKEIKFLLHFVKESKQDESGMPNNRFLAERTGGTYSTLKVQPAELEDSGVYFCASKEQTSNSPLHFGNGTRLTVT.

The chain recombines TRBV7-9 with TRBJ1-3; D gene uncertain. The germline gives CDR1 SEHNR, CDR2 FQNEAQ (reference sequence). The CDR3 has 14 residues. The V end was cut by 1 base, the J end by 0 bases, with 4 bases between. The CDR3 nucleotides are TGTGCCAGCAGCTTAGGGCACTCTGGAAACACCATATATTTT. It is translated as CASSLGHSGNTIYF.

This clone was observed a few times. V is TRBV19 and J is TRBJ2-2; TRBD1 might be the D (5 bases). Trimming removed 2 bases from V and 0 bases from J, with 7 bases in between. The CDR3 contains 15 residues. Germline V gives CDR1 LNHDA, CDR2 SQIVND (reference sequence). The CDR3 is CASSIRGANTGELFF. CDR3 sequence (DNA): TGTGCCAGTAGTATAAGGGGCGCGAACACCGGGGAGCTGTTTTTT.

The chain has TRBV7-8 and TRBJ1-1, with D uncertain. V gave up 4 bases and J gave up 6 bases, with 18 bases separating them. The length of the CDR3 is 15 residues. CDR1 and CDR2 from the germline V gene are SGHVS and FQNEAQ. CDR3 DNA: TGTGCCAGCAGCTGGGCGGGTGGAATCCAACCTGAAGCTTTCTTT. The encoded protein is CASSWAGGIQPEAFF.

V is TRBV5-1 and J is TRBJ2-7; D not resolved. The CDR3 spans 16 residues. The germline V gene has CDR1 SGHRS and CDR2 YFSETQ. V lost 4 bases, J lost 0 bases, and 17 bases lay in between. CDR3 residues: CASSLRGGMISYEQYF. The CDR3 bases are TGCGCCAGCAGCCTAAGAGGCGGCATGATCTCCTACGAGCAGTACTTC.

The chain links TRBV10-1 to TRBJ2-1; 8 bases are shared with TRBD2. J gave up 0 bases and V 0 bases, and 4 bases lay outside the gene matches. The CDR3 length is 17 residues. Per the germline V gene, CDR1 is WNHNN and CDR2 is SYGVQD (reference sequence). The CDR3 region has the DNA TGCGCCAGCAGTGAGTCGAGACTAGCGAGCTCCTACAATGAGCAGTTCTTC. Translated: CASSESRLASSYNEQFF.

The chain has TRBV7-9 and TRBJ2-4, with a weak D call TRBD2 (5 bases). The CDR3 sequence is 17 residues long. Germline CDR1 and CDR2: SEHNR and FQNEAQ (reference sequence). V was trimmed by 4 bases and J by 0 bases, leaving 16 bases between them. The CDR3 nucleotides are TGTGCCAGCAGCTCTCCTCCGGGAAATATAGCCAAAAACATTCAGTACTTC. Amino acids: CASSSPPGNIAKNIQYF.

CDR3 amino acids: CASSLDLEQFF. CDR3 nucleotide sequence: TGTGCCAGCAGCTTAGATCTCGAGCAGTTCTTC. This sequence joins TRBV7-2 and TRBJ2-1; no reliable D call. Trimming stripped 1 base from V and 10 bases from J, with 5 bases between. Germline values: CDR1 SGHTA, CDR2 FQGNSA. The CDR3 has 11 residues.

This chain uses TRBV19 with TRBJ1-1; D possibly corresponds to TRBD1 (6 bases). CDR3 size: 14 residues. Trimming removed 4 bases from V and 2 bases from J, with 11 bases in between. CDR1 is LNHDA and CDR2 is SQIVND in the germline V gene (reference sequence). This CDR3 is CASSTRQANTEAFF. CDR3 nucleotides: TGTGCCAGTAGTACCCGACAGGCAAACACTGAAGCTTTCTTT.

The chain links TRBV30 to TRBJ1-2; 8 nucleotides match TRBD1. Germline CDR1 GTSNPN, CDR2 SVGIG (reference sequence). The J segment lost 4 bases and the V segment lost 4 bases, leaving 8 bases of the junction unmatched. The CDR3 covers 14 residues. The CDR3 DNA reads TGTGCCTGGATGCAGGGGGCGCTTGTCTATGGCTACACCTTC. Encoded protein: CAWMQGALVYGYTF.

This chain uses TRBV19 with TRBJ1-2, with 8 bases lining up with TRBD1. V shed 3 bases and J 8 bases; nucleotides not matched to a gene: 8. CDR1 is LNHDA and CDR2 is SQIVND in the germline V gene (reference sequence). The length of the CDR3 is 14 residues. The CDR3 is CASSMDRDKGGYTF. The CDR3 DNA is TGTGCCAGTAGTATGGACAGGGATAAAGGCGGCTACACCTTC.

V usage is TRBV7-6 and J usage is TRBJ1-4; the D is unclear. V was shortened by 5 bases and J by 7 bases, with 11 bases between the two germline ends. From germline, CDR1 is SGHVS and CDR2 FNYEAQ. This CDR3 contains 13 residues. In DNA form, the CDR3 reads TGTGCCAGCAGCCCGGTGGGGAGTGAAAAACTGTTTTTT. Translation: CASSPVGSEKLFF.

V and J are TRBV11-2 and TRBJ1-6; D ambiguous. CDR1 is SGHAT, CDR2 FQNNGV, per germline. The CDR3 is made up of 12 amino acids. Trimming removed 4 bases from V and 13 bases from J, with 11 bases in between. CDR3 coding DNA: TGTGCCAGCAGCTCACCTAGCAAGCCCCTCCACTTT. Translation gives CASSSPSKPLHF.

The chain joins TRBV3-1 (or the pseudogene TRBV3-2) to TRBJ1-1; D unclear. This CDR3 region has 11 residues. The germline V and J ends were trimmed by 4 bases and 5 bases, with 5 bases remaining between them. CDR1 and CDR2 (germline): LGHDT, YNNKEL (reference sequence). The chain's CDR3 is CASSPQTEAFF. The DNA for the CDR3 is TGTGCCAGCAGCCCACAAACTGAAGCTTTCTTT.

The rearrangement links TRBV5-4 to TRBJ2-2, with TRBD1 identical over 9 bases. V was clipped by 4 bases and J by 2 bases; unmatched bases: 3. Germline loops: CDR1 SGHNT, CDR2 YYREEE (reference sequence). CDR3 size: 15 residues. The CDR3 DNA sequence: TGTGCCAGCAGCCGGACAGGGGTCAACACCGGGGAGCTGTTTTTT. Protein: CASSRTGVNTGELFF.

The DNA for the CDR3 is TGTGCCAGCACATCCAGGCAAGAGACCCAGTACTTC. Translation gives CASTSRQETQYF. The rearrangement joins TRBV5-5 to TRBJ2-5; unclear D gene. Germline CDR1 SGHKS, CDR2 YYEKEE (reference sequence). The V gene lost 6 bases and the J gene lost 2 bases, with 8 bases spanning the gap. The CDR3 covers 12 residues.

The CDR3: CASSELNRGQSPREKLFF. The CDR3 region has the DNA TGTGCCAGCAGTGAACTAAATCGGGGACAAAGCCCGAGGGAAAAACTGTTTTTT. The J gene is TRBJ1-4, the V gene TRBV6-1; tentatively, D is TRBD1 (6 bases). The CDR3 has 18 residues. CDR1 and CDR2 from the germline V gene are MNHNS and SASEGT. Trimming stripped 2 bases from V and 8 bases from J, with 24 bases between.

CDR3 sequence reads: CASSPPGGAGELFF. Here the CDR3 DNA reads TGTGCCAGCAGTCCTCCGGGGGGGGCCGGGGAGCTGTTTTTT. The chain is built from TRBV7-2 and TRBJ2-2, with 8 bases fitting TRBD2. This CDR3 is 14 amino acids long. Germline V gene data show CDR1 as SGHTA and CDR2 as FQGNSA. Unmatched junction bases numbered 6, after V lost 6 bases and J lost 6 bases.

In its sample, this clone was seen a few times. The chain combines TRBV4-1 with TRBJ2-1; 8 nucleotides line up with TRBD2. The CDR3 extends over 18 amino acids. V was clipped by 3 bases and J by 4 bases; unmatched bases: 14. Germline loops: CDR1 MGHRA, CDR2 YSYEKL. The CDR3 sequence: CASSQVPGLGPTYNEQFF. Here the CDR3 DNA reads TGCGCCAGCAGCCAGGTGCCGGGACTAGGCCCTACGTACAATGAGCAGTTCTTC.

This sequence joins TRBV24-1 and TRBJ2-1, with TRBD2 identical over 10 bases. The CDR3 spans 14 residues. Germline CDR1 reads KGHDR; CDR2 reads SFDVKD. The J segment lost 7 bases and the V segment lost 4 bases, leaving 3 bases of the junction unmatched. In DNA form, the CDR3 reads TGTGCCACCAGTGACCTGACTAGCGGGAATGAGCAGTTCTTC. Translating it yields CATSDLTSGNEQFF.